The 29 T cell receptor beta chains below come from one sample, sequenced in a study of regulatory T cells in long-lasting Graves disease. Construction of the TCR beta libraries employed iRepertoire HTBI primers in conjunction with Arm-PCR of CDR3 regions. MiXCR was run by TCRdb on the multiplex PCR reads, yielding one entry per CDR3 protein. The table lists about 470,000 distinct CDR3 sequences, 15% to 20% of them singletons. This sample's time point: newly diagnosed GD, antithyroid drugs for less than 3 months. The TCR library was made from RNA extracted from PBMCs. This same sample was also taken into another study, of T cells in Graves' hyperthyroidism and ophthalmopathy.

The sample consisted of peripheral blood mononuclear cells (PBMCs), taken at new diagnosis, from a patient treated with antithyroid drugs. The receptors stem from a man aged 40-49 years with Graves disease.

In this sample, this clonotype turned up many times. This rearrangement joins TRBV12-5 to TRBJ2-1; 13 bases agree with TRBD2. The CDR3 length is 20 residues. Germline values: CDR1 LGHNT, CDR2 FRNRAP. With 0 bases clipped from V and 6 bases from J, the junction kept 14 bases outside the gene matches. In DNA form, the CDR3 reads TGTGCTAGTGGTTTGGTAAACCCGGGGGGACTAGCGGGAAGACCCAATGAGCAGTTCTTC. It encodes CASGLVNPGGLAGRPNEQFF.

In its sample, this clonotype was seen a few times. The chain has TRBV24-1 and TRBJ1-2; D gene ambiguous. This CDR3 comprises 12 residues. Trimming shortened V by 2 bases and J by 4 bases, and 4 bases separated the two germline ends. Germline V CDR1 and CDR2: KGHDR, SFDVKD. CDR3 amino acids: CATSDSGYGYTF. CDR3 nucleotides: TGTGCCACCAGTGATTCTGGCTATGGCTACACCTTC.

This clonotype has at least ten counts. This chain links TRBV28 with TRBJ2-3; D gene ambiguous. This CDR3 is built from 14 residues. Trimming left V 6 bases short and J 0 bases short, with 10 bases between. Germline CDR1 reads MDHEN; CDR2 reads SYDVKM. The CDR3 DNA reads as TGTGCCAGCAGGAACGGCGGAAGCACAGATACGCAGTATTTT. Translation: CASRNGGSTDTQYF.

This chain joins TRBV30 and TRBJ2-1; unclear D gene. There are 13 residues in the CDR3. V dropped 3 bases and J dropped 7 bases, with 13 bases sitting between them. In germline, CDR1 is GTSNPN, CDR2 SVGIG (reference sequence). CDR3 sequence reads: CAWSWQLGNEQFF. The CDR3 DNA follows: TGTGCCTGGAGCTGGCAGTTGGGGAATGAGCAGTTCTTC.

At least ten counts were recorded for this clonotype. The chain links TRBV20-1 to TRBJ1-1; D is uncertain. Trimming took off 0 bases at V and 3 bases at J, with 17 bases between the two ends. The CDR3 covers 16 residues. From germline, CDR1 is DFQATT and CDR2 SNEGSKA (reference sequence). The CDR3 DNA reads TGCAGTGCTAGAGATGCGCTGCTAGGTACGGACACTGAAGCTTTCTTT. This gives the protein CSARDALLGTDTEAFF.

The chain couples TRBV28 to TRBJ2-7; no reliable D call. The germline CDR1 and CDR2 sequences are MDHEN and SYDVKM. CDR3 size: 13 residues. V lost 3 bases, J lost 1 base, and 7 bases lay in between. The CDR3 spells CASSFQVSYEQYF. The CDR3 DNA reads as TGTGCCAGCAGTTTTCAGGTATCCTACGAGCAGTACTTC.

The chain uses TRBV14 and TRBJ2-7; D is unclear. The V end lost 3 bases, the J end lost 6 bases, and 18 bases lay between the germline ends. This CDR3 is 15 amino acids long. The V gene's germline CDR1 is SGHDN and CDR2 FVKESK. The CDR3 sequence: CASSHEVTPTGEQYF. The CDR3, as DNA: TGTGCCAGCAGCCACGAGGTGACCCCGACCGGCGAGCAGTACTTC.

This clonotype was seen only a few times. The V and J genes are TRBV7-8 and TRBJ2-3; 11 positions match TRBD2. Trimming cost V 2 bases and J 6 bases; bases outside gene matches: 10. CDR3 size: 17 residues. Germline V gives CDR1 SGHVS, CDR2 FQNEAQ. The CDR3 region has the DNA TGTGCCAGCAGCTTACCAACTAGCGGGAGTTCATCGGATACGCAGTATTTT. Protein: CASSLPTSGSSSDTQYF.

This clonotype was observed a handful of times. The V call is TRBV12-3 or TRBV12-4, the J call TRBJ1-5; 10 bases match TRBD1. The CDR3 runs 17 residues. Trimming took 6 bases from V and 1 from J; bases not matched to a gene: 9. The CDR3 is CASSLARDRGSNQPQHF. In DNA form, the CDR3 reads TGTGCCAGCAGCCTAGCCCGGGACAGGGGAAGCAATCAGCCCCAGCATTTT.

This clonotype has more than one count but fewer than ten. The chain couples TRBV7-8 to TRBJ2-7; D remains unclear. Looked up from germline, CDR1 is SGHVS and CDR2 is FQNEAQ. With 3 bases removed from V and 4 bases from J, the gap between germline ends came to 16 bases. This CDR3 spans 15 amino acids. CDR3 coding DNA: TGTGCCAGCAGCTTTTCGACCAAGTCGATATACGAGCAGTACTTC. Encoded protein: CASSFSTKSIYEQYF.

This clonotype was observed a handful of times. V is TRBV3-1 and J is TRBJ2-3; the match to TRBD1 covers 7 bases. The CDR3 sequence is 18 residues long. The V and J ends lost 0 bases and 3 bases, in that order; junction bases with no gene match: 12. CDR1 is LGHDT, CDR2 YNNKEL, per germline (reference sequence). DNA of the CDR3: TGTGCCAGCAGCCAAGATATGTGGGGGCAGGGGGTTACAGATACGCAGTATTTT. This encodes CASSQDMWGQGVTDTQYF.

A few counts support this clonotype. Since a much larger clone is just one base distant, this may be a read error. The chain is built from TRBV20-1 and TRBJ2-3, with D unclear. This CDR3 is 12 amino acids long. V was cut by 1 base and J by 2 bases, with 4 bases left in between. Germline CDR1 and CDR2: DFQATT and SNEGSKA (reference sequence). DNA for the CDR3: TGCAGTGCTAGAGGGAACACAGATACGCAGTATTTT. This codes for CSARGNTDTQYF.

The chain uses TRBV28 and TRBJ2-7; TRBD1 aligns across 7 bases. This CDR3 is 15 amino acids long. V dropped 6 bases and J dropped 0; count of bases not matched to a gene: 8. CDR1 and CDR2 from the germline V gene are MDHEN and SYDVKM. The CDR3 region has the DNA TGTGCCAGCAGCCCTCCGACAGGGCCCTCCTACGAGCAGTACTTC. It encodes CASSPPTGPSYEQYF.

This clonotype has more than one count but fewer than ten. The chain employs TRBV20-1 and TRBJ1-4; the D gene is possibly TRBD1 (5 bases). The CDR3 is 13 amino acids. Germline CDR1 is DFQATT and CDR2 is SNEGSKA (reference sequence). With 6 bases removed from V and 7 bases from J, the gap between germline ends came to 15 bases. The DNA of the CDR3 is TGCAGTGCCACGGGGACTTTAGGTGAAAAACTGTTTTTT. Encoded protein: CSATGTLGEKLFF.

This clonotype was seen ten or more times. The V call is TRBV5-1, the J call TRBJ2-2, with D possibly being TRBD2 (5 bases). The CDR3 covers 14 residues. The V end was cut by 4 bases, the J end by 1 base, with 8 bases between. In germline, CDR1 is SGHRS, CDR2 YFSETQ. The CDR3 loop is CASSVAGNTGELFF. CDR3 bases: TGCGCCAGCAGCGTCGCGGGGAACACCGGGGAGCTGTTTTTT.

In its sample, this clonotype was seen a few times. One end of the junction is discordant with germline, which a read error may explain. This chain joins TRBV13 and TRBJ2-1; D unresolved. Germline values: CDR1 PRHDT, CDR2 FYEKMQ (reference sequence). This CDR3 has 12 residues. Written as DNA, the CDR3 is TGTGCCAGCAGCTTAGGCCTTAGGGTCGTTCGCTTC. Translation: CASSLGLRVVRF.

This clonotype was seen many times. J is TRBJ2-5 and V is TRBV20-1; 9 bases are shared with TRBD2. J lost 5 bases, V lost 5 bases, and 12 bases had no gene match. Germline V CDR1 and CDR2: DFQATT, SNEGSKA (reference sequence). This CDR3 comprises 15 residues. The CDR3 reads CSAEVAGESSETQYF. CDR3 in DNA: TGCAGTGCTGAGGTAGCGGGAGAGTCTTCCGAGACCCAGTACTTC.

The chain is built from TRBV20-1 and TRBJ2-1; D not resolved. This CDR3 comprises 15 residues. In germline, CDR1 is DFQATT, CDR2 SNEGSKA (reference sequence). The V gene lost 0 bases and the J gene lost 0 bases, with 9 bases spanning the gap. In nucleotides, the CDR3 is TGCAGTGCTAGAGATGGCGGTAGCTCCTACAATGAGCAGTTCTTC. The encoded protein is CSARDGGSSYNEQFF.

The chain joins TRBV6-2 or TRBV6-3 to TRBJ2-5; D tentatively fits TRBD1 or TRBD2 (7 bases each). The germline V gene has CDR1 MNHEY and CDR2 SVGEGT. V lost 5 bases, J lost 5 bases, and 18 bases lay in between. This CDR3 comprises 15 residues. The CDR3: CASSTTRGGGETQYF. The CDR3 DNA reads TGTGCCAGCAGTACAACCAGGGGGGGCGGGGAGACCCAGTACTTC.

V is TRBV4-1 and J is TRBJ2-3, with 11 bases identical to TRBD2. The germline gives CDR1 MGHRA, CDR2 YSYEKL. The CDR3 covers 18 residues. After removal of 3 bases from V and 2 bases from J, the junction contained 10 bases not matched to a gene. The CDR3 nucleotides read TGCGCCAGCAGCCAGATCCGACTAGCGGGATCGACCACAGATACGCAGTATTTT. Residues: CASSQIRLAGSTTDTQYF.

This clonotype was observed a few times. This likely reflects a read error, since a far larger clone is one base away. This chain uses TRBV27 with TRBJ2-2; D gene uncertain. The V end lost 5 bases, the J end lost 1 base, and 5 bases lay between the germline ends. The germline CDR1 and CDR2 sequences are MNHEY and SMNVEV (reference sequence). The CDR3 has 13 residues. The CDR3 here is CASSDGNTGELFF. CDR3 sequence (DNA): TGTGCCAGCAGTGACGGGAACACCGGGGAGCTGTTTTTT.

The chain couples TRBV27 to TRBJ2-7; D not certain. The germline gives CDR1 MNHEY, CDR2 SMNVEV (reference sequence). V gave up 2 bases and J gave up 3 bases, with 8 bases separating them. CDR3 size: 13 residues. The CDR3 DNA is TGTGCCAGCAGTTTAACGGCAATCTACGAGCAGTACTTC. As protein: CASSLTAIYEQYF.

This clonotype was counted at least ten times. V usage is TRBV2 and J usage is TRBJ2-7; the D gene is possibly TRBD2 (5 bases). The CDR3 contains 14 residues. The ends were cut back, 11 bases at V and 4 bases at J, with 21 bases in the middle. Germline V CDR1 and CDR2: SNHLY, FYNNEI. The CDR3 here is CAATGPEGTYEQYF. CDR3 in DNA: TGTGCCGCGACCGGACCAGAGGGAACTTACGAGCAGTACTTC.

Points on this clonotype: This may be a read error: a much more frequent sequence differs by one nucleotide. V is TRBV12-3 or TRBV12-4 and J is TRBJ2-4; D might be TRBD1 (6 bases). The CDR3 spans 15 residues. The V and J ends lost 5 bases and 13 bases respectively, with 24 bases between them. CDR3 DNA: TGTGCCAGCAGTCAGGGGTGGCCCCCCTACAATGAGCAGTACTTC. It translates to CASSQGWPPYNEQYF.

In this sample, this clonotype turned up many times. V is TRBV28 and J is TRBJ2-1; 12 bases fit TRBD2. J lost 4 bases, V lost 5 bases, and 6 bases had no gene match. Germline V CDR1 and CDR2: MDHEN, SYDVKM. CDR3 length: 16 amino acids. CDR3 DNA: TGTGCCAGCAGTGCTAAGACTAGCGGGGGATACAATGAGCAGTTCTTC. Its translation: CASSAKTSGGYNEQFF.

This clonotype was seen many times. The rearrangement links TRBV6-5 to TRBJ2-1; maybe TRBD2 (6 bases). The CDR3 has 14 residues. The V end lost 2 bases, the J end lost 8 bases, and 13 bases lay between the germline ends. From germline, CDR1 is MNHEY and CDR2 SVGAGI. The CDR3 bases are TGTGCCAGCAGTTACGCAAGATGGGGGGATGAGCAGTTCTTC. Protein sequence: CASSYARWGDEQFF.

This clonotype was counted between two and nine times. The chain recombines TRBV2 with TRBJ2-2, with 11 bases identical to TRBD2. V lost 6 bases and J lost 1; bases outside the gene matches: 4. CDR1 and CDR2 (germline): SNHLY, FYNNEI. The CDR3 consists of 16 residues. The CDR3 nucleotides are TGTGCCAGCAGAACGGGACTAGCGGTGAACACCGGGGAGCTGTTTTTT. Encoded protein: CASRTGLAVNTGELFF.

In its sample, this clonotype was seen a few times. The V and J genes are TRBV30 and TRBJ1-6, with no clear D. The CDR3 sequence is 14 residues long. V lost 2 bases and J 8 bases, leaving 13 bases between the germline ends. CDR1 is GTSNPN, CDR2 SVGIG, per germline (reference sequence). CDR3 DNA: TGTGCCTGGAGTTCTCGGACGACGGATTCACCCCTCCACTTT. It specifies CAWSSRTTDSPLHF.

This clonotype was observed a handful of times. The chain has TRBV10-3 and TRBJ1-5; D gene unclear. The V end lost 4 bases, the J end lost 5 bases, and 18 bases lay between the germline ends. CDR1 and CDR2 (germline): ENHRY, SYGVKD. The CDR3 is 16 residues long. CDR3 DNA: TGTGCCATCAGTGGGTCTCCCGACGGCTTGTATCAGCCCCAGCATTTT. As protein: CAISGSPDGLYQPQHF.